The 10 T cell receptor beta chains given below trace back to one sample, sequenced in a study of T cell repertoires in cytomegalovirus infection. MiXCR, run by TCRdb on the reads, gives a single entry per CDR3 protein. The sample has some 300,000 distinct CDR3 sequences; roughly a sixth are singletons. Sequencing was done on a sample of PBMCs. These receptors all stem from a human donor in good health (CMV status not recorded). Some clones in this sample may be carry-over from other donors' samples.

V is TRBV20-1 and J is TRBJ2-7, with TRBD2 matching over 9 bases. The ends lost 0 bases at V and 1 base at J; junction bases unmatched: 10. The CDR3 is made up of 17 amino acids. Germline CDR1 DFQATT, CDR2 SNEGSKA (reference sequence). The CDR3 DNA reads as TGCAGTGCTAGAGATCAACGGGGTAGCGGGGGATCCTACGAGCAGTACTTC. Amino acids: CSARDQRGSGGSYEQYF.

The sample holds many counts of this clonotype. The chain employs TRBV7-9 and TRBJ2-7; the match to TRBD1 covers 7 bases. The CDR3 contains 17 residues. Germline CDR1 SEHNR, CDR2 FQNEAQ (reference sequence). V was clipped by 5 bases and J by 2 bases; unmatched bases: 15. The CDR3, as DNA: TGTGCCAGCAGCCCTAGGACAGGAGCCAGCTCAACCTACGAGCAGTACTTC. This sequence encodes CASSPRTGASSTYEQYF.

This clonotype was recorded many times. The chain recombines TRBV7-2 with TRBJ1-3; D is uncertain. Germline V gene lookup returns CDR1 SGHTA and CDR2 FQGNSA. The CDR3 spans 16 residues. V was clipped by 0 bases and J by 0 bases, with 9 bases between them. The CDR3 protein is CASSLAGRFSGNTIYF. The CDR3 DNA is TGTGCCAGCAGCTTAGCGGGGAGATTCTCTGGAAACACCATATATTTT.

This clonotype came up a few times. Relative to the germline gene, one junction end is altered; a read error may explain this. This chain uses TRBV7-6 with TRBJ2-7; 8 bases fit TRBD1. This CDR3 spans 14 amino acids. CDR1 and CDR2 (germline): SGHVS, FNYEAQ. CDR3 sequence (DNA): TGTGTCAGCACCGAAACAGGGGGATCCTACGAGCAGTACTTC. This gives the protein CVSTETGGSYEQYF.

This clonotype has at least ten counts. This sequence joins TRBV7-2 and TRBJ1-1; D is unresolved. Germline CDR1 reads SGHTA; CDR2 reads FQGNSA. The CDR3 extends over 18 amino acids. Trimming cost V 1 base and J 5 bases, with 23 bases left between them. CDR3 protein: CASSLGGVRWLSGTEAFF. CDR3 sequence (DNA): TGTGCCAGCAGCTTAGGCGGGGTCCGGTGGCTTTCGGGGACTGAAGCTTTCTTT.

The chain links TRBV7-6 to TRBJ2-1; TRBD1 matches 9 bases. The CDR3 is 13 amino acids. The germline V gene encodes CDR1 SGHVS and CDR2 FNYEAQ. The V segment lost 8 bases and the J segment 7 bases; nucleotides outside the gene matches: 6. The CDR3 spells CASDRGRRNEQFF. The CDR3 DNA is TGTGCCAGCGACAGGGGGAGGAGAAATGAGCAGTTCTTC.

The genes are TRBV7-9 and TRBJ2-2; the D is unclear. The V gene's germline CDR1 is SEHNR and CDR2 FQNEAQ (reference sequence). The germline V and J ends were trimmed by 5 bases and 7 bases, with 8 bases remaining between them. There are 12 residues in the CDR3. The CDR3 DNA is TGTGCCAGCAGCCAGGATGTCGGGGAGCTGTTTTTT. It codes for CASSQDVGELFF.

A few counts support this clonotype. The rearrangement links TRBV7-8 to TRBJ1-1; a possible D gene is TRBD1 (5 bases). The CDR3 covers 15 residues. V was shortened by 5 bases and J by 5 bases, with 18 bases between the two germline ends. Germline V lookup: CDR1 SGHVS, CDR2 FQNEAQ. Written as DNA, the CDR3 is TGTGCCAGCAGCCCCAACAGCGGGGGAGGGACTGAAGCTTTCTTT. The encoded protein is CASSPNSGGGTEAFF.

This clonotype was detected ten times or more. The gene calls are TRBV7-2 and TRBJ1-3; D unclear. This CDR3 comprises 16 residues. The germline CDR1 and CDR2 sequences are SGHTA and FQGNSA. Trimming removed 5 bases at V and 0 bases at J, with 14 bases between. The CDR3 spells CASSLGPPSSGNTIYF. As DNA, the CDR3 is TGTGCCAGCAGCCTCGGGCCCCCGAGCTCTGGAAACACCATATATTTT.

The CDR3 nucleotides are TGTGCCAGTAGTATCGTGAGGGGTGTACAGCCCCAGCATTTT. Its protein product is CASSIVRGVQPQHF. The chain recombines TRBV19 with TRBJ1-5, with D perhaps matching TRBD1 (5 bases). The germline V gene encodes CDR1 LNHDA and CDR2 SQIVND (reference sequence). There are 14 residues in the CDR3. Trimming shortened V by 3 bases and J by 7 bases, and 13 bases separated the two germline ends. The whole variable domain, filled in from reference TRBV19 and TRBJ1-5, reads DGGITQSPKYLFRKEGQNVTLSCEQNLNHDAMYWYRQDPGQGLRLIYYSQIVNDFQKGDIAEGYSVSREKKESFPLTVTSAQKNPTAFYLCASSIVRGVQPQHFGDGTRLSIL.